This passage covers 21 T cell receptor beta chains from one sample sequenced in a study of blood T cell repertoires in COVID-19. The method was immunoSEQ multiplex PCR; TCRdb's version includes in-frame clones alone and lacks a portion of them. The table records approximately 40,000 clones, about 90% of them present only once. Sequencing was carried out using peripheral blood. These receptors were obtained from a woman at least 80 years old in a cohort sampled during active or convalescent COVID-19.

The J gene is TRBJ1-2, the V gene TRBV30; the D is unclear. Germline values: CDR1 GTSNPN, CDR2 SVGIG (reference sequence). This CDR3 region has 13 residues. Trimming pared 2 bases from V and 4 bases from J, leaving 11 bases between. The chain's CDR3 is CAWSLGRSYGYTF. The CDR3 region has the DNA TGTGCCTGGAGTCTCGGCAGGTCCTATGGCTACACCTTC.

The genes are TRBV19 and TRBJ1-1; weak D call: TRBD1 (6 bases). Trimming removed 3 bases at V and 8 bases at J, with 13 bases between. The germline V gene encodes CDR1 LNHDA and CDR2 SQIVND (reference sequence). The length of the CDR3 is 13 residues. The CDR3 region has the DNA TGTGCCAGTAGTATCATATCCGGGACAGAAGCTTTCTTT. Amino acids: CASSIISGTEAFF.

This chain uses TRBV12-3 or TRBV12-4 with TRBJ1-2, with D unclear. Trimming shortened V by 6 bases and J by 8 bases, and 16 bases separated the two germline ends. The CDR3 length is 13 residues. The CDR3, as DNA: TGTGCCAGCAGCCCGGGTCACCCATCGGGCTACACCTTC. Translation: CASSPGHPSGYTF.

J is TRBJ2-1 and V is TRBV5-4; possibly TRBD1 for D (6 bases). The CDR3 has 13 amino acids. Per the germline V gene, CDR1 is SGHNT and CDR2 is YYREEE (reference sequence). With 4 bases removed from V and 6 bases from J, the gap between germline ends came to 11 bases. The CDR3 protein is CASSHRTVNEQFF. The CDR3 DNA sequence: TGTGCCAGCAGCCACCGGACAGTCAATGAGCAGTTCTTC. Supplemented by reference TRBV5-4 and TRBJ2-1, the full variable domain reads ETGVTQSPTHLIKTRGQQVTLRCSSQSGHNTVSWYQQALGQGPQFIFQYYREEENGRGNFPPRFSGLQFPNYSSELNVNALELDDSALYLCASSHRTVNEQFFGPGTRLTVL.

The CDR3 region is CASSLVGGGYADTQYF. As DNA, the CDR3 is TGTGCCAGCAGCTTAGTCGGCGGCGGATATGCCGATACGCAGTATTTT. V usage is TRBV7-8 and J usage is TRBJ2-3; no clear D gene. The V and J ends lost 1 base and 6 bases respectively, with 17 bases between them. The germline V gene encodes CDR1 SGHVS and CDR2 FQNEAQ. The CDR3 consists of 16 residues.

This clone has just a few counts. Other DNA sequences in the same sample also yield this CDR3. The chain has TRBV4-3 and TRBJ1-1; no reliable D call. The CDR3 runs to 13 residues. V lost 1 base and J lost 2, with 5 bases in between. Germline assignment: CDR1 LGHNA and CDR2 YSLEER. CDR3 bases: TGCGCCAGCAGCCAAGCAGGAAACACTGAAGCTTTCTTT. Translation gives CASSQAGNTEAFF.

The CDR3 sequence: CASSWTGAVNTEAFF. CDR3 nucleotide sequence: TGTGCCAGCAGTTGGACAGGGGCGGTGAACACTGAAGCTTTCTTT. The gene calls are TRBV6-2 or TRBV6-3 and TRBJ1-1; TRBD1 agrees at 9 bases. V shed 4 bases, J shed 0 bases, and the junction held 3 bases outside the gene matches. CDR3 length equals 15 residues. Germline values: CDR1 MNHEY, CDR2 SVGEGT.

J is TRBJ2-5 and V is TRBV4-3; possible D gene TRBD2, 6 bases. V was pared by 0 bases and J by 3 bases, with 14 bases between. Germline assignment: CDR1 LGHNA and CDR2 YSLEER. The CDR3 spans 16 residues. Here the CDR3 reads CASSQDSLGGKETQYF. The CDR3 DNA follows: TGCGCCAGCAGCCAAGATAGTTTGGGCGGGAAAGAGACCCAGTACTTC.

J is TRBJ2-1 and V is TRBV24-1; 9 bases map to TRBD2. Per the germline V gene, CDR1 is KGHDR and CDR2 is SFDVKD. This CDR3 contains 15 residues. V was clipped by 6 bases and J by 5 bases; unmatched bases: 7. The CDR3 coding sequence is TGTGCCACCAGTTTAGCGGGGGCTTTGAACAATGAGCAGTTCTTC. Translated: CATSLAGALNNEQFF.

This clone was detected once. The J gene is TRBJ2-3, the V gene TRBV12-3 or TRBV12-4; D unclear. Trimming took 4 bases from V and 2 from J, leaving 4 bases between them. The CDR3 runs 12 residues. The CDR3 region is CASSSSTDTQYF. The CDR3 DNA sequence: TGTGCCAGCAGTTCTTCCACAGATACGCAGTATTTT.

The chain joins TRBV9 to TRBJ2-1, with D maybe TRBD1 (5 bases). The V gene's germline CDR1 is SGDLS and CDR2 YYNGEE. The CDR3 consists of 14 residues. V was shortened by 4 bases and J by 4 bases, with 12 bases between the two germline ends. Written as DNA, the CDR3 is TGTGCCAGCAGCACAGGCGGTAATTACAATGAGCAGTTCTTC. Its protein is CASSTGGNYNEQFF.

V and J are TRBV24-1 and TRBJ2-3, with 11 bases matching TRBD2. CDR1 is KGHDR and CDR2 is SFDVKD in the germline V gene. This CDR3 is built from 15 residues. The trim removed 9 bases at V and 2 bases at J, leaving 6 bases unmatched. The CDR3 nucleotides read TGTGCCACCTCCGGACTAGCGGGTTCCACAGATACGCAGTATTTT. Protein product: CATSGLAGSTDTQYF.

V usage is TRBV10-1 and J usage is TRBJ1-5, with 7 bases identical to TRBD1. CDR1 is WNHNN and CDR2 is SYGVQD in the germline V gene (reference sequence). This CDR3 is built from 18 residues. Unmatched junction bases numbered 20, after V lost 5 bases and J lost 7 bases. The CDR3 spells CASSYPRQGLSGGQPQHF. CDR3 bases: TGCGCCAGCAGTTATCCGAGACAGGGTCTTTCCGGTGGGCAGCCCCAGCATTTT.

The chain employs TRBV29-1 and TRBJ1-2; no reliable D call. CDR1 and CDR2 from the germline V gene are SQVTM and ANQGSEA. V lost 6 bases to trimming and J lost 7 bases, with 15 bases between them. The CDR3 consists of 12 residues. The DNA for the CDR3 is TGCAGCGTGAGCGCCCGGACTGCTGGCTACACCTTC. This sequence encodes CSVSARTAGYTF.

The rearrangement uses TRBV19 and TRBJ2-1, with 8 bases aligning to TRBD2. The CDR3 contains 15 residues. V lost 4 bases and J lost 1; bases outside the gene matches: 3. Per the germline V gene, CDR1 is LNHDA and CDR2 is SQIVND (reference sequence). This chain's CDR3 is CASSNGGGSYNEQFF. For the CDR3, the DNA is TGTGCCAGTAGTAACGGGGGGGGGTCCTACAATGAGCAGTTCTTC.

This chain joins TRBV10-3 and TRBJ1-2; D is uncertain. Per germline, CDR1 ENHRY and CDR2 SYGVKD. V was trimmed by 10 bases and J by 4 bases, leaving 19 bases between them. CDR3 size: 14 residues. The CDR3 sequence: CATTSGLGLYGYTF. The DNA of the CDR3 is TGTGCCACCACTTCCGGCCTCGGACTCTATGGCTACACCTTC.

This clone has just one count. The V call is TRBV10-3, the J call TRBJ1-1; 9 bases map to TRBD1. This CDR3 is 15 amino acids long. CDR1 and CDR2 (germline): ENHRY, SYGVKD. V was clipped by 3 bases and J by 6 bases; unmatched bases: 8. The CDR3 protein is CAISDEYRGQAEAFF. The DNA for the CDR3 is TGTGCCATCAGTGATGAATACAGGGGGCAAGCTGAAGCTTTCTTT.

The chain is built from TRBV6-5 and TRBJ1-2; TRBD1 matches at 7 bases. CDR3 length equals 16 residues. Germline CDR1 is MNHEY and CDR2 is SVGAGI. V gave up 2 bases and J gave up 9 bases; unmatched junction bases: 15. CDR3 coding DNA: TGTGCCAGCAGTTACGGGACCTCAGGGGGACATCAACGCTACACCTTC. Amino acid sequence: CASSYGTSGGHQRYTF.

The rearrangement links TRBV7-8 to TRBJ2-7; possible D gene TRBD2, 6 bases. V was clipped by 0 bases and J by 3 bases, with 6 bases between them. The germline CDR1 and CDR2 sequences are SGHVS and FQNEAQ. The CDR3 runs to 13 residues. The CDR3 loop is CASSLAGGYEQYF. In DNA, the CDR3 is TGTGCCAGCAGCTTAGCGGGAGGCTACGAGCAGTACTTC.

This clone came up a few times. V and J are TRBV7-3 and TRBJ2-3, with a tentative D call TRBD2 (6 bases). The length of the CDR3 is 15 residues. Trimming took 5 bases from V and 2 from J, leaving 14 bases between them. Germline CDR1 SGHTA, CDR2 FQGTGA. CDR3 amino acids: CASSGTGGITDTQYF. DNA of the CDR3: TGTGCCAGCAGCGGGACCGGGGGTATCACAGATACGCAGTATTTT.

CDR3 loop: CASSFGQNYEQYF. In DNA form, the CDR3 reads TGTGCCAGTAGTTTCGGACAGAACTACGAGCAGTACTTC. The chain links TRBV19 to TRBJ2-7, with D perhaps matching TRBD1 (6 bases). With 5 bases removed from V and 3 bases from J, the gap between germline ends came to 11 bases. The CDR3 covers 13 residues. Germline V gene sequence: CDR1 LNHDA, CDR2 SQIVND (reference sequence).